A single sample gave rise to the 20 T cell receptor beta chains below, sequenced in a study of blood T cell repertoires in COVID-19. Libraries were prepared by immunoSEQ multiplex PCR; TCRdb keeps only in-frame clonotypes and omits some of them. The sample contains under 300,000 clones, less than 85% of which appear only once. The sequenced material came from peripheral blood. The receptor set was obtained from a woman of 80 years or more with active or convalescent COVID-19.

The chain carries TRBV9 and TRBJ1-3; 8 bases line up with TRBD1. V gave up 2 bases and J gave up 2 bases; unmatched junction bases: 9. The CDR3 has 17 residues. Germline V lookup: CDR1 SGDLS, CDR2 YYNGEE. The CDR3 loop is CASSVLGQGRAGNTIYF. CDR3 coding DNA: TGTGCCAGCAGCGTTTTAGGACAGGGAAGGGCTGGAAACACCATATATTTT.

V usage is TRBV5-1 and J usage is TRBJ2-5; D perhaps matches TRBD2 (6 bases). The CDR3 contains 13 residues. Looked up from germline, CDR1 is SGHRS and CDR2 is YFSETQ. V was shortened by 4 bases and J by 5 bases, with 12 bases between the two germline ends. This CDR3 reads CASSTGEMETQYF. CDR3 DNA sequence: TGCGCCAGCAGCACGGGGGAGATGGAGACCCAGTACTTC.

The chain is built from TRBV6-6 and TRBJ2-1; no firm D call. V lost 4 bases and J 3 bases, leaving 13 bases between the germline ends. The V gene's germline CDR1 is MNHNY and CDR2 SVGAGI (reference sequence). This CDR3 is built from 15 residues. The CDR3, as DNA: TGTGCCAGCAGTTCCCGGGTCCCCGGCTACAATGAGCAGTTCTTC. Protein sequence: CASSSRVPGYNEQFF.

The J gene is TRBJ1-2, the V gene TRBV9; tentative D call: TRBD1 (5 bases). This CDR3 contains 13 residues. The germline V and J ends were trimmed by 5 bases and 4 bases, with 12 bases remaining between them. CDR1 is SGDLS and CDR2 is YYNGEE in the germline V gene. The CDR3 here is CASSYTGSYGYTF. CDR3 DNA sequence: TGTGCCAGCAGTTATACAGGCTCCTATGGCTACACCTTC.

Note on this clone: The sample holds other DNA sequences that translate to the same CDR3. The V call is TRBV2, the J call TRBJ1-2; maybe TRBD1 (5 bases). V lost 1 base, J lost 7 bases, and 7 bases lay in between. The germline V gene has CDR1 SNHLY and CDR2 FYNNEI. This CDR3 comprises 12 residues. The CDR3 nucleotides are TGTGCCAGCAGTGAAGTTAGGGGTGGCTACACCTTC. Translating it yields CASSEVRGGYTF.

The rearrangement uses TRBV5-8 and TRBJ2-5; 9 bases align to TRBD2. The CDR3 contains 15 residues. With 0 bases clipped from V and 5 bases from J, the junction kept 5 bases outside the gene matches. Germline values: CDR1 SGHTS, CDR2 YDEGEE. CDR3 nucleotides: TGTGCCAGCAGCTTGGGTCTAGCGGGGTCCGAGACCCAGTACTTC. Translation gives CASSLGLAGSETQYF.

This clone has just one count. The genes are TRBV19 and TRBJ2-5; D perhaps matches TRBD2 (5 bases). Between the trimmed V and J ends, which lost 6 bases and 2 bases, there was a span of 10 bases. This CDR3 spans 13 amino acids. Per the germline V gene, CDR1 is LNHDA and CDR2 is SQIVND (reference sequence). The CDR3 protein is CASSHGIQETQYF. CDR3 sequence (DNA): TGTGCCAGTAGCCACGGGATACAAGAGACCCAGTACTTC.

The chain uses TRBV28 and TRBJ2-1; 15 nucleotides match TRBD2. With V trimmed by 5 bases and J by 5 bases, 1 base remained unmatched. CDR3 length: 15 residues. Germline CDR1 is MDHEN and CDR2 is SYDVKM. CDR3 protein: CASSRTSGGDNEQFF. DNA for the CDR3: TGTGCCAGCAGTCGGACTAGCGGGGGGGACAATGAGCAGTTCTTC.

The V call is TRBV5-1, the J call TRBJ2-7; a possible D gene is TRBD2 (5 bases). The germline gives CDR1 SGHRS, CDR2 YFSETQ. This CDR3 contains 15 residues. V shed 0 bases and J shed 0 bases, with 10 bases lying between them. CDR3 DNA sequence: TGCGCCAGCAGCTTGGGGACGGGGAGCTCCTACGAGCAGTACTTC. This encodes CASSLGTGSSYEQYF.

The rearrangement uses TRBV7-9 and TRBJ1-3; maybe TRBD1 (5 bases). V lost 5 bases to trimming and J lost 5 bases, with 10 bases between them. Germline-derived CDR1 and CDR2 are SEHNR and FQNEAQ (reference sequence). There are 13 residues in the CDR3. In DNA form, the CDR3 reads TGTGCCAGCAGCGTGGACATAAGAAACACCATATATTTT. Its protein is CASSVDIRNTIYF. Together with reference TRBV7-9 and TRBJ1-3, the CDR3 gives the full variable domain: DTGVSQNPRHKITKRGQNVTFRCDPISEHNRLYWYRQTLGQGPEFLTYFQNEAQLEKSRLLSDRFSAERPKGSFSTLEIQRTEQGDSAMYLCASSVDIRNTIYFGEGSWLTVV.

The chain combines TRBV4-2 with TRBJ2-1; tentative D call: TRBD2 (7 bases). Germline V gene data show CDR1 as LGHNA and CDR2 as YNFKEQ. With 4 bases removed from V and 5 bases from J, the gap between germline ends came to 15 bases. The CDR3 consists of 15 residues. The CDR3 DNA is TGTGCCAGCAGCCGGGCGGGGGCCCTTAACAATGAGCAGTTCTTC. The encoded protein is CASSRAGALNNEQFF.

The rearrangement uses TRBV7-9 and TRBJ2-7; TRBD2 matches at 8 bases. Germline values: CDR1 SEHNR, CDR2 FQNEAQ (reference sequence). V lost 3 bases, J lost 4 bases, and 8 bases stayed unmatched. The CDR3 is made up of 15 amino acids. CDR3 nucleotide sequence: TGTGCCAGCAGCTTCGGTTGGACTAGCTGGTACGAGCAGTACTTC. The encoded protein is CASSFGWTSWYEQYF.

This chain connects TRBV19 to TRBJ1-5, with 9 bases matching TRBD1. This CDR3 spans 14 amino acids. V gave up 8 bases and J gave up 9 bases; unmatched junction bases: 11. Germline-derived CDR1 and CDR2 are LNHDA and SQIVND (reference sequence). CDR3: CASGAGTGLGPQHF. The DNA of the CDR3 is TGTGCCAGTGGGGCCGGGACAGGGCTAGGGCCCCAGCATTTT.

CDR3 protein: CASSAQGTYEQYF. CDR3 coding DNA: TGTGCCAGTTCCGCCCAGGGAACCTACGAGCAGTACTTC. J is TRBJ2-7 and V is TRBV19; D possibly corresponds to TRBD1 (5 bases). CDR1 LNHDA and CDR2 SQIVND come from the germline V gene (reference sequence). Trimming pared 8 bases from V and 2 bases from J, leaving 13 bases between. The CDR3 covers 13 residues.

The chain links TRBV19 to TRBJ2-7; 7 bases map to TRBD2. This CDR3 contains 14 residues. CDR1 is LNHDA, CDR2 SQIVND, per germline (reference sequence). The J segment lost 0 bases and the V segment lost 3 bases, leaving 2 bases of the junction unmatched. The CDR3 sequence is CASSISGNSYEQYF. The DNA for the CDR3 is TGTGCCAGTAGTATCAGCGGGAACTCCTACGAGCAGTACTTC. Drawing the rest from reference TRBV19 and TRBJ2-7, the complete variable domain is DGGITQSPKYLFRKEGQNVTLSCEQNLNHDAMYWYRQDPGQGLRLIYYSQIVNDFQKGDIAEGYSVSREKKESFPLTVTSAQKNPTAFYLCASSISGNSYEQYFGPGTRLTVT.

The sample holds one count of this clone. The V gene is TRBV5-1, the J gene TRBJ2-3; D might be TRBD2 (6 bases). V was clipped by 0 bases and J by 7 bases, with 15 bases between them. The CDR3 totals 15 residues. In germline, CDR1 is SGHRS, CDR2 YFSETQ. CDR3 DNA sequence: TGCGCCAGCAGCTTGGGACTAGTACCACCTCATACGCAGTATTTT. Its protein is CASSLGLVPPHTQYF.

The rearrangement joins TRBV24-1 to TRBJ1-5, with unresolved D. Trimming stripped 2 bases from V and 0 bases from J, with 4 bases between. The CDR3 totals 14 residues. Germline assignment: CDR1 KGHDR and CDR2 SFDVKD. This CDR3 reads CATSDYNSNQPQHF. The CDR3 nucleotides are TGTGCCACCAGTGATTATAATAGCAATCAGCCCCAGCATTTT.

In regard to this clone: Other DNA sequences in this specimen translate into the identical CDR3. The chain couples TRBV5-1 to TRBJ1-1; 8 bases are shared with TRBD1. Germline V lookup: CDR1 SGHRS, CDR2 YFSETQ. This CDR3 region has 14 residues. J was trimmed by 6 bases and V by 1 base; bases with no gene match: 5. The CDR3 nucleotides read TGCGCCAGCAGCTTGCAGGGGGCCGGGGCTGAAGCTTTCTTT. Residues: CASSLQGAGAEAFF. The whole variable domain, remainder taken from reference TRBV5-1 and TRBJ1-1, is KAGVTQTPRYLIKTRGQQVTLSCSPISGHRSVSWYQQTPGQGLQFLFEYFSETQRNKGNFPGRFSGRQFSNSRSEMNVSTLELGDSALYLCASSLQGAGAEAFFGQGTRLTVV.

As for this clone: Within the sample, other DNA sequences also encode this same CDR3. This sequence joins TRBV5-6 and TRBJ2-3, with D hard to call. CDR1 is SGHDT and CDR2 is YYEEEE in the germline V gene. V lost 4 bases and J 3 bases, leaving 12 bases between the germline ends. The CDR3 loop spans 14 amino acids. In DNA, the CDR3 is TGTGCCAGCAGCCCTACCCTGCCGACAGATACGCAGTATTTT. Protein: CASSPTLPTDTQYF.

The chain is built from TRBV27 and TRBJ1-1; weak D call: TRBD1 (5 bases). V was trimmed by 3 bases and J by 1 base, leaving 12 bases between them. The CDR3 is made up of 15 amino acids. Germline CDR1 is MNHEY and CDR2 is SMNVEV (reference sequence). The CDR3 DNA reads TGTGCCAGCAGTTTGAGGGGAGGGCGGAACACTGAAGCTTTCTTT. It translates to CASSLRGGRNTEAFF.